The following is a T cell receptor beta chain sequence with its context. The antigen remains undetermined. Time point described: week 11, during vaccination. With topical imiquimod, each dose of the vaccine consisted of 300 ug of mutant IDH1 20-mer peptide. The donors' diagnosis was new WHO grade 3 or 4 astrocytoma that was IDH1-mutant and ATRX-lost. This sample was included in a study of a mutant IDH1 vaccine in newly diagnosed glioma. On the study more broadly: Following radiotherapy alone, or alongside temozolomide cycles, vaccination was started after an interval of 4-6 weeks.

Measured with immunoSEQ multiplex PCR; TCRdb has only the in-frame clones, and not every one. The profile shows around 100,000 clones, roughly 88% of them singletons. The receptor's source is a woman between 50 and 59 years old with glioma. The sample was PBMCs, taken from a glioma patient whose treatment included an IDH1 peptide vaccine.

The CDR3 here is CASSFQGLAGYNEQFF. As DNA, the CDR3 is TGTGCCAGCAGTTTTCAGGGACTAGCGGGATACAATGAGCAGTTCTTC. This chain uses TRBV28 with TRBJ2-1; 13 positions match TRBD2. The V gene's germline CDR1 is MDHEN and CDR2 SYDVKM. J gave up 4 bases and V 3 bases, and 3 bases lay outside the gene matches. This CDR3 has 16 amino acids.